The T cell receptor (beta chain) under discussion was sequenced for a study of regulatory T cells in long-lasting Graves disease. Study findings and constraints: Persistent disease preferred TRBV28, TRBJ1-2 and TRBJ2-5. For persistent Graves' patients, TCR diversity was lower than for newly diagnosed ones.

Germline loops: CDR1 MNHNS, CDR2 SASEGT. The CDR3 extends over 17 amino acids. V was trimmed by 6 bases and J by 6 bases, leaving 24 bases between them. The table lists this clonotype with many counts. Its antigen is as yet unknown. According to the study, TCR beta libraries were built with iRepertoire HTBI primers and CDR3-region Arm-PCR. TCRdb passed the multiplex PCR reads through MiXCR, listing each CDR3 protein once. The data contain under 450,000 distinct CDR3 sequences, roughly 15% of them singletons. The time point here: newly diagnosed GD, antithyroid drugs for less than 3 months. After RNA was extracted from PBMCs, the TCR library was made from it. The sample was also reused in another study, on T cells in Graves' hyperthyroidism and ophthalmopathy. According to that study: A model of 13 V-J features distinguished ophthalmopathy from stable hyperthyroidism.

The genes are TRBV6-1 and TRBJ2-1, with D hard to call. The specimen was peripheral blood mononuclear cells (PBMCs), collected at new diagnosis, from a patient treated with antithyroid drugs. This TCR was recovered from a woman younger than 35 with Graves disease. Here the CDR3 reads CASSPMVARSKGNEQFF. The CDR3 DNA is TGTGCCAGCAGCCCTATGGTCGCCCGCAGCAAGGGCAATGAGCAGTTCTTC.